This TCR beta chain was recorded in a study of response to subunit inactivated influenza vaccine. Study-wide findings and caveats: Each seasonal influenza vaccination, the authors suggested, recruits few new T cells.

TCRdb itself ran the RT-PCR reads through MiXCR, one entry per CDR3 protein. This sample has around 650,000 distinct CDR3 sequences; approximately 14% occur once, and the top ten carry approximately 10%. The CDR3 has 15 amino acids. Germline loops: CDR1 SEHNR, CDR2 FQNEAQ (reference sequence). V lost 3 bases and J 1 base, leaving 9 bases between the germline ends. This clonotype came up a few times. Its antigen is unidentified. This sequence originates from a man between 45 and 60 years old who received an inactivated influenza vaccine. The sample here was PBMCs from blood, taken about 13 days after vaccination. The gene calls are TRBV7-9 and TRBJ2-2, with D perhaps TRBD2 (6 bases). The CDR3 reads CASSFGAGNTGELFF. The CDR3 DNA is TGTGCCAGCAGCTTCGGAGCGGGGAACACCGGGGAGCTGTTTTTT.